This T cell receptor (beta chain) was retrieved from a study of regulatory T cells in long-lasting Graves disease. General study points: Persistent Graves' patients had lower TCR diversity than newly diagnosed ones.

Time point defined: persistent/refractory GD, antithyroid drugs over 5 years with positive TRAb. The TCR library was made from RNA extracted from PBMCs. The authors drew patients from an endocrinology department in Xi'an, China. iRepertoire HTBI primers and Arm-PCR of CDR3 regions built TCR beta libraries. TCRdb reprocessed the multiplex PCR reads via MiXCR and lists one record per CDR3 protein. Here the sample spans fewer than 600,000 distinct CDR3 sequences, about 20% being singletons. The CDR3 spans 17 residues. Trimming removed 6 bases from V and 2 bases from J; junction bases left unmatched: 12. CDR1 SQVTM and CDR2 ANQGSEA come from the germline V gene. Only a few counts were recorded for this clonotype. Its antigen is still unknown.

This sequence joins TRBV29-1 and TRBJ2-7; 14 bases fit TRBD2. The source material was peripheral blood mononuclear cells (PBMCs), sampled when the disease was refractory, from a patient treated with antithyroid drugs. This TCR derives from a female donor with Graves disease. CDR3 nucleotide sequence: TGCAGCGTGGGCGGACTAGCGGGGGGCCTAAGAGCCTACGAGCAGTACTTC. Its protein is CSVGGLAGGLRAYEQYF.